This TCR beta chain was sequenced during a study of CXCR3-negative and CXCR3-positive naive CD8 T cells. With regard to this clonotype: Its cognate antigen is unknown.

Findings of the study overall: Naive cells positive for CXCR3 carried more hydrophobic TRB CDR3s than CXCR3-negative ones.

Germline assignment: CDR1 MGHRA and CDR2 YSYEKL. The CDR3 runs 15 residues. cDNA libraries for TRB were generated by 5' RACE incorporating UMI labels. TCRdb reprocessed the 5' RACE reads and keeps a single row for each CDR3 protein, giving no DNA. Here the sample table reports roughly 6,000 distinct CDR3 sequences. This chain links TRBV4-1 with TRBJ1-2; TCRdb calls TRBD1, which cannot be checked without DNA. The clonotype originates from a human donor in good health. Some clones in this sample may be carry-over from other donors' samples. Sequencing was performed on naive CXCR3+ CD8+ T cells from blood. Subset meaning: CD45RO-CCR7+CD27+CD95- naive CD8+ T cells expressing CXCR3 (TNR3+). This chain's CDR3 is CASRQERGTEHGYTF.